This record covers a single T cell receptor (beta chain). Its antigen is as yet unknown. The data were produced by immunoSEQ multiplex PCR, yet TCRdb's version contains in-frame clones alone and is incomplete. The sample has roughly 90,000 clones; roughly 90% are singletons. This sample is part of a study of graft-versus-host responses after intestinal transplantation. Study context: Those transplanted obtained multivisceral, liver-intestinal, or isolated intestinal grafts. Following induction with anti-thymocyte globulin, all recipients were given tacrolimus and steroids for about three years. Findings and limits, study-wide: Researchers found peak circulating GvH clone levels linked to early post-transplant HvG declines. Recipient marrow held GvH clones, some first seen in ileum or blood.

The CDR3 has 14 amino acids. With 1 base clipped from V and 4 bases from J, the junction kept 4 bases outside the gene matches. The V gene's germline CDR1 is GTSNPN and CDR2 SVGIG (reference sequence). The receptor was isolated from a human donor who was the organ donor for an intestinal transplant. The rearrangement links TRBV30 to TRBJ1-5; TRBD1 aligns across 7 bases. Sequenced material: unstimulated CD4+ T cells sorted from spleen or lymph node cells, taken before transplant. In DNA form, the CDR3 reads TGTGCCTGGAGTGGGAGGGGGCCTAATCAGCCCCAGCATTTT. It codes for CAWSGRGPNQPQHF.